Reported below is one TCR beta chain. Its matching antigen is unknown. The data originate from a study of blood T cells in healthy people across ages. Findings and limits, study-wide: Since the PBMCs were unsorted, naive and antigen-experienced cells could not be conclusively compared. TCR beta diversity was tightly associated with the proportion of naive T cells.

CDR3 size: 13 residues. Germline CDR1 and CDR2: DFQATT and SNEGSKA (reference sequence). Trimming removed 0 bases from V and 1 base from J, with 6 bases in between. A second PCR, run for about 7 to 11 cycles, used a sample-barcoded 5' primer plus a J-beta primer mix. Template switching added a 12-random-nucleotide identifier to every cDNA molecule. TCRdb analysed the 5' RACE reads with MiXCR anew, one entry per CDR3 protein. The sample includes around 710,000 distinct CDR3 sequences, around 40% of them seen just once. Source material: blood. V and J are TRBV20-1 and TRBJ1-2, with D unresolved. The TCR sequence derives from a woman aged 60 to 75 in good health. The DNA of the CDR3 is TGCAGTGCTAGAGATAGGATTAACTATGGCTACACCTTC. Amino acid sequence: CSARDRINYGYTF.